This T cell receptor (beta chain) is from a study of blood T cell repertoires in COVID-19. This table comes from immunoSEQ multiplex PCR, and its TCRdb copy is limited to in-frame clones, with some not included. In the table there are approximately 530,000 clones, less than 90% of which are singletons. Germline loops: CDR1 SGHRS, CDR2 YFSETQ. Trimming stripped 2 bases from V and 6 bases from J, with 12 bases between. This CDR3 has 14 amino acids. This TCR was recovered from a woman between 45 and 65 years old with COVID-19, enrolled during active disease. V gene TRBV5-1 combines with J gene TRBJ1-5, with a weak D call TRBD1 (5 bases). Material: peripheral blood. This CDR3 is CASSFGGEGQPQHF. Here the CDR3 DNA reads TGCGCCAGCAGCTTTGGAGGGGAGGGTCAGCCCCAGCATTTT.